The next 27 T cell receptor beta chains were all read from a single sample in a study of shared clonotypes between healthy human individuals. Assay: immunoSEQ multiplex PCR; the TCRdb copy retains only in-frame clones and omits some. The table has 2.5 million or so clones, around nine tenths seen once; the top ten hold 0.11% to 0.15%. The sequencing sample was made of naive CD4+ T cells sorted from blood. Indicated subset: CD45RA+ positively selected. These receptors came from a man younger than 35 in good health.

This chain joins TRBV10-3 and TRBJ1-5; D gene ambiguous. The CDR3 covers 14 residues. V was trimmed by 3 bases and J by 0 bases, leaving 6 bases between them. Looked up from germline, CDR1 is ENHRY and CDR2 is SYGVKD. The DNA for the CDR3 is TGTGCCATCAGTGATTCGGATAGCAATCAGCCCCAGCATTTT. This translates into CAISDSDSNQPQHF.

The gene calls are TRBV9 and TRBJ2-2, with D hard to call. The V gene lost 4 bases and the J gene lost 7 bases, with 8 bases spanning the gap. Germline CDR1 is SGDLS and CDR2 is YYNGEE. There are 12 residues in the CDR3. The CDR3 region has the DNA TGTGCCAGCAGCTCCCCCATCGGGGAGCTGTTTTTT. It encodes CASSSPIGELFF.

The V and J genes are TRBV6-5 and TRBJ1-6, with unresolved D. V dropped 10 bases and J dropped 6 bases, with 13 bases sitting between them. The CDR3 spans 13 residues. CDR1 is MNHEY and CDR2 is SVGAGI in the germline V gene. The CDR3 protein is CATRREPNSPLHF. CDR3 bases: TGTGCCACCAGACGGGAGCCTAATTCACCCCTCCACTTT.

The rearrangement links TRBV29-1 to TRBJ2-5, with 12 bases matching TRBD2. Losses at the gene ends were 3 bases for V and 0 bases for J; bases not matched to a gene: 2. CDR1 and CDR2 from the germline V gene are SQVTM and ANQGSEA. This CDR3 has 15 residues. The CDR3 coding sequence is TGCAGCGTTGAGCTAGCGGGAGGGTACCAAGAGACCCAGTACTTC. Translating it yields CSVELAGGYQETQYF.

This clone was detected only a few times. This same CDR3 is encoded by further DNA sequences in the sample. The chain is built from TRBV20-1 and TRBJ2-3; D is unresolved. Trimming removed 1 base at V and 3 bases at J, with 2 bases between. CDR1 and CDR2 (germline): DFQATT, SNEGSKA (reference sequence). The CDR3 spans 11 residues. Written as DNA, the CDR3 is TGCAGTGCTAGAGTAACAGATACGCAGTATTTT. This encodes CSARVTDTQYF.

Only one count was recorded for this clone. Other DNA sequences in the sample encode the same CDR3. The chain uses TRBV6-5 and TRBJ1-5, with 7 bases fitting TRBD1. The J segment lost 2 bases and the V segment lost 5 bases, leaving 3 bases of the junction unmatched. Per germline, CDR1 MNHEY and CDR2 SVGAGI. This CDR3 has 14 residues. CDR3 loop: CASSRQGGNQPQHF. Written as DNA, the CDR3 is TGTGCCAGCAGTCGACAGGGTGGCAATCAGCCCCAGCATTTT.

The V and J genes are TRBV5-1 and TRBJ1-6; TRBD1 aligns across 7 bases. V trimming: 6 bases; J trimming: 5 bases; junction bases outside the gene matches: 5. The CDR3 has 14 amino acids. Germline V gives CDR1 SGHRS, CDR2 YFSETQ. CDR3 coding DNA: TGCGCCAGCACCATGGGACAGAATAATTCACCCCTCCACTTT. Amino acids: CASTMGQNNSPLHF.

The rearrangement uses TRBV7-8 and TRBJ2-7, with a tentative D call TRBD2 (6 bases). From germline, CDR1 is SGHVS and CDR2 FQNEAQ. Trimming left V 10 bases short and J 4 bases short, with 17 bases between. There are 13 residues in the CDR3. The CDR3 DNA reads TGTGCCACCCGTCCAAGTGGACTATACGAGCAGTACTTC. Translating it yields CATRPSGLYEQYF.

The rearrangement links TRBV5-4 to TRBJ2-3, with D possibly being TRBD1 or TRBD2 (5 bases each). CDR1 and CDR2 (germline): SGHNT, YYREEE (reference sequence). This CDR3 spans 15 amino acids. V lost 4 bases and J 2 bases, leaving 14 bases between the germline ends. The CDR3 nucleotides read TGTGCCAGCAGCGAAGGGACGCCACTCACAGATACGCAGTATTTT. Protein: CASSEGTPLTDTQYF.

Turning to this clone: Additional DNA sequences in this sample encode the identical CDR3. Here the CDR3 reads CASSPRGGEQYF. Written as DNA, the CDR3 is TGTGCCAGCAGTCCCCGTGGGGGCGAGCAGTACTTC. This chain joins TRBV6-5 and TRBJ2-7; the D call may be TRBD1 or TRBD2 (5 bases each). The CDR3 is 12 residues long. V was pared by 5 bases and J by 6 bases, with 11 bases between. Germline values: CDR1 MNHEY, CDR2 SVGAGI.

The rearrangement joins TRBV5-6 to TRBJ2-3; 12 nucleotides match TRBD2. This CDR3 comprises 17 residues. Germline assignment: CDR1 SGHDT and CDR2 YYEEEE. The V gene end was trimmed by 6 bases and the J gene end by 4 bases; junction bases not matched to a gene: 12. CDR3 sequence: CASNFLTSGRPPDTQYF. The CDR3 coding sequence is TGTGCCAGCAACTTCCTGACTAGCGGGAGACCCCCAGATACGCAGTATTTT.

The chain couples TRBV7-8 to TRBJ2-7; D gene ambiguous. V was pared by 5 bases and J by 4 bases, with 18 bases between. The germline V gene encodes CDR1 SGHVS and CDR2 FQNEAQ. This CDR3 comprises 15 residues. The CDR3 nucleotides read TGTGCCAGCAGCAATAGGACCGCGATACCTTACGAGCAGTACTTC. It is translated as CASSNRTAIPYEQYF.

The chain couples TRBV10-3 to TRBJ1-1; the D is unclear. Trimming shortened V by 11 bases and J by 1 base, and 14 bases separated the two germline ends. The germline V gene has CDR1 ENHRY and CDR2 SYGVKD. The CDR3 sequence is 13 residues long. The CDR3 sequence: CASRAAPNTEAFF. CDR3 nucleotides: TGTGCCTCGAGGGCGGCCCCGAACACTGAAGCTTTCTTT.

The genes are TRBV11-2 and TRBJ2-7; TRBD2 matches at 8 bases. Trimming cost V 0 bases and J 6 bases; bases outside gene matches: 10. Germline values: CDR1 SGHAT, CDR2 FQNNGV. The CDR3 consists of 16 residues. This CDR3 reads CASSLDRWRGAFEQYF. In DNA, the CDR3 is TGTGCCAGCAGCTTAGATCGGTGGCGGGGGGCTTTCGAGCAGTACTTC.

V and J are TRBV28 and TRBJ1-2; 7 bases are a match to TRBD1. Germline V gives CDR1 MDHEN, CDR2 SYDVKM. The V gene end was trimmed by 6 bases and the J gene end by 2 bases; junction bases not matched to a gene: 6. This CDR3 region has 14 residues. CDR3 sequence reads: CASSTQTGNYGYTF. In nucleotides, the CDR3 is TGTGCCAGCAGCACACAGACAGGGAACTATGGCTACACCTTC.

This clone was detected once. The V gene is TRBV27, the J gene TRBJ2-7; 7 bases are a match to TRBD1. Germline loops: CDR1 MNHEY, CDR2 SMNVEV (reference sequence). The CDR3 is 14 amino acids. Trimming took 2 bases from V and 5 from J; bases not matched to a gene: 6. The CDR3 nucleotides read TGTGCCAGCAGTTTACGGAACAGGGGTAACGAGCAGTACTTC. Translating it yields CASSLRNRGNEQYF.

The chain joins TRBV11-3 to TRBJ2-1; TRBD1 or TRBD2 may be the D gene (5 bases each). Germline values: CDR1 SGHNT, CDR2 YENEEA. With 0 bases removed from V and 10 bases from J, the gap between germline ends came to 10 bases. This CDR3 is built from 13 residues. CDR3 loop: CASSLEGVEEQFF. The CDR3 coding sequence is TGTGCCAGCAGCTTAGAGGGGGTCGAGGAGCAGTTCTTC.

This rearrangement joins TRBV11-2 to TRBJ2-7, with D perhaps TRBD1 (6 bases). CDR3 length equals 15 residues. V lost 0 bases and J lost 4, with 13 bases in between. Germline V gene lookup returns CDR1 SGHAT and CDR2 FQNNGV. The CDR3 loop reads CASSLDGTSLYEQYF. As DNA, the CDR3 is TGTGCCAGCAGCTTAGATGGGACATCCCTATACGAGCAGTACTTC.

A single count supports this clone. The chain joins TRBV11-2 to TRBJ2-1; D gene ambiguous. The length of the CDR3 is 20 residues. Germline CDR1 reads SGHAT; CDR2 reads FQNNGV. Trimming took off 0 bases at V and 1 base at J, with 22 bases between the two ends. The CDR3 nucleotides read TGTGCCAGCAGCTTAGATGAGTACCCACGTCCGGGCGGTTCCTACAATGAGCAGTTCTTC. Translating it yields CASSLDEYPRPGGSYNEQFF.

This clone was seen once. The rearrangement uses TRBV5-1 and TRBJ2-5; the match to TRBD2 covers 10 bases. Germline loops: CDR1 SGHRS, CDR2 YFSETQ. The junction had 6 bases not matched to a gene; V was cut back by 0 bases and J by 4 bases. The CDR3 is 16 amino acids. CDR3 in DNA: TGCGCCAGCAGCTTGGAGGTAGCGGGGGGCCTAGAGACCCAGTACTTC. It codes for CASSLEVAGGLETQYF.

This chain's CDR3 is CATTEIYSSYNSPLHF. The CDR3 DNA follows: TGTGCCACCACAGAAATATATAGCTCCTATAATTCACCCCTCCACTTT. The chain carries TRBV19 and TRBJ1-6; D is ambiguous. CDR3 length: 16 amino acids. Per the germline V gene, CDR1 is LNHDA and CDR2 is SQIVND (reference sequence). Trimming cost V 10 bases and J 0 bases, with 16 bases left between them.

This chain connects TRBV6-5 to TRBJ2-4, with D unclear. The CDR3 consists of 15 residues. In germline, CDR1 is MNHEY, CDR2 SVGAGI. V was cut by 2 bases and J by 0 bases, with 8 bases left in between. CDR3 protein: CASSYGRLAKNIQYF. CDR3 coding DNA: TGTGCCAGCAGTTACGGGCGCCTAGCCAAAAACATTCAGTACTTC.

This chain joins TRBV6-5 and TRBJ2-7, with 10 bases matching TRBD1. The CDR3 spans 15 residues. V was pared by 6 bases and J by 3 bases, with 8 bases of the junction left unmatched. CDR1 and CDR2 (germline): MNHEY, SVGAGI. The CDR3 loop is CASRPGQGKIYEQYF. Written as DNA, the CDR3 is TGTGCCAGCAGACCGGGACAGGGGAAGATCTACGAGCAGTACTTC.

With respect to this clone: This sample also contains other DNA sequences that code for the same CDR3. The V and J genes are TRBV28 and TRBJ2-3; D gene ambiguous. Looked up from germline, CDR1 is MDHEN and CDR2 is SYDVKM. Trimming left V 6 bases short and J 2 bases short, with 6 bases between. This CDR3 is built from 12 residues. CDR3 sequence reads: CASRRSTDTQYF. The DNA of the CDR3 is TGTGCCAGCAGAAGGTCCACAGATACGCAGTATTTT.

This sequence joins TRBV6-6 and TRBJ1-2, with 9 bases aligning to TRBD1. Germline CDR1 MNHNY, CDR2 SVGAGI (reference sequence). Germline trimming cut 0 bases from V and 6 bases from J; bases unmatched to any gene: 8. The CDR3 spans 16 residues. In DNA form, the CDR3 reads TGTGCCAGCAGTTACTCTAGGGACAGGGTTGAGAATGGCTACACCTTC. It translates to CASSYSRDRVENGYTF.

The chain joins TRBV10-3 to TRBJ1-2; weak D call: TRBD1 (5 bases). The CDR3 consists of 15 residues. Per the germline V gene, CDR1 is ENHRY and CDR2 is SYGVKD. Trimming shortened V by 10 bases and J by 0 bases, and 18 bases separated the two germline ends. The CDR3 coding sequence is TGTGCCACAATTCAGGGCCGTCTAGCTAACTATGGCTACACCTTC. It is translated as CATIQGRLANYGYTF.

The chain has TRBV2 and TRBJ2-2; 9 bases line up with TRBD2. CDR3 size: 18 residues. Germline V gene data show CDR1 as SNHLY and CDR2 as FYNNEI. V shed 9 bases and J 4 bases; nucleotides not matched to a gene: 18. CDR3 amino acids: CASVGRASGTGSTGELFF. CDR3 coding DNA: TGTGCCAGTGTGGGAAGGGCTAGCGGGACGGGGAGCACCGGGGAGCTGTTTTTT.